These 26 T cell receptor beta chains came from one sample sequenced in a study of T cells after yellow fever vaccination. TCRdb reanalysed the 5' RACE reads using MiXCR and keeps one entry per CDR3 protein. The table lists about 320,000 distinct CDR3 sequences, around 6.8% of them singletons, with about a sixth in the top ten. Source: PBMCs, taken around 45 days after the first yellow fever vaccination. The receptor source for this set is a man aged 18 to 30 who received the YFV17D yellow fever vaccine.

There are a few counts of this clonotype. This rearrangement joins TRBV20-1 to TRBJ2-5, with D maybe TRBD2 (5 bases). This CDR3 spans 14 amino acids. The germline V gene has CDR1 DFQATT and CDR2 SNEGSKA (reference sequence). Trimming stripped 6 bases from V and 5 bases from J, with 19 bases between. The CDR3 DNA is TGCAGTGCCAGGCCCCAATGGACGGGGGAGACCCAGTACTTC. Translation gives CSARPQWTGETQYF.

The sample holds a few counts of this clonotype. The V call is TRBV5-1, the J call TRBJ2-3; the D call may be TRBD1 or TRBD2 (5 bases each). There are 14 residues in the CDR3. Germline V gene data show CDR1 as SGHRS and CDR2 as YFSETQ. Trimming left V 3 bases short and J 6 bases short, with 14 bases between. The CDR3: CASSSGPPGDTQYF. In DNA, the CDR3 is TGCGCCAGCAGCTCGGGACCGCCTGGGGATACGCAGTATTTT.

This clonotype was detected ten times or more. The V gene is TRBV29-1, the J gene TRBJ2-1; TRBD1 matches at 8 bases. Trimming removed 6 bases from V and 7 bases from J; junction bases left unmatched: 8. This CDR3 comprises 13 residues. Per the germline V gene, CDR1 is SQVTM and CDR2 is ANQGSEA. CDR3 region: CSVTTGVRNEQFF. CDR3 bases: TGCAGCGTCACGACAGGGGTTAGGAATGAGCAGTTCTTC.

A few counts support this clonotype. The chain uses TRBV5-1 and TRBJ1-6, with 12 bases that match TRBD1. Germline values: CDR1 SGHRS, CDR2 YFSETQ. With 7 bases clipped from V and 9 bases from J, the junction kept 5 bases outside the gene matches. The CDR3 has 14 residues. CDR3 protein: CASGPGQGASPLHF. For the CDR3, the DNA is TGCGCCAGCGGGCCGGGACAGGGGGCTTCACCCCTCCACTTT.

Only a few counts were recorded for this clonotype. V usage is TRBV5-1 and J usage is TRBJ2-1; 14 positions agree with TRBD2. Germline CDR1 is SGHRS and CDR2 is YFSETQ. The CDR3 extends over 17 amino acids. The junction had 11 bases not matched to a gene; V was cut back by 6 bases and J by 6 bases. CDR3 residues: CASNVGTSGGGSNEQFF. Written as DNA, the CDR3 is TGCGCCAGCAACGTGGGGACTAGCGGGGGTGGAAGCAATGAGCAGTTCTTC.

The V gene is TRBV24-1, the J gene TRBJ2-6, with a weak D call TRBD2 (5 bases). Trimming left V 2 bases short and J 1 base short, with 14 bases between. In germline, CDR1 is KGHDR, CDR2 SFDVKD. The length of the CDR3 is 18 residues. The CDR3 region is CATSDSPGRGSGANVLTF. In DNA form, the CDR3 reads TGTGCCACCAGTGATTCCCCAGGCAGAGGGTCTGGGGCCAACGTCCTGACTTTC.

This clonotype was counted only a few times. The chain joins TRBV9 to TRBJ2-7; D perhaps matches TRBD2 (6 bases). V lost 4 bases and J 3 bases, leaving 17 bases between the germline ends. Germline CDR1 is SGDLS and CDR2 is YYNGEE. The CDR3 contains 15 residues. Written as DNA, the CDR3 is TGTGCCAGCAGCCCTCCGGAGGGCAGCCGCTACGAGCAGTACTTC. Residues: CASSPPEGSRYEQYF.

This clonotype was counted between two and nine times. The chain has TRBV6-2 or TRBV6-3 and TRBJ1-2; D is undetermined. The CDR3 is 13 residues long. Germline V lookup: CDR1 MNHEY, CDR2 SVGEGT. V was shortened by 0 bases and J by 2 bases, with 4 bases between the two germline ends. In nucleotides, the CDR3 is TGTGCCAGCAGTTACTCACGAAACTATGGCTACACCTTC. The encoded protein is CASSYSRNYGYTF.

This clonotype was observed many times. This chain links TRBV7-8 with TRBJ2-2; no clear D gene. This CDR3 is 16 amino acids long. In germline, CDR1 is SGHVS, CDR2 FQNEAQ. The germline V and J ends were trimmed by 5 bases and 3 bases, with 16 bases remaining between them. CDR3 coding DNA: TGTGCCAGCAGCCTATCTATTGCCGGTGACACCGGGGAGCTGTTTTTT. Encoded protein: CASSLSIAGDTGELFF. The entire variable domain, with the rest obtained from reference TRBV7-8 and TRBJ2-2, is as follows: GAGVSQSPRYKVAKRGQDVALRCDPISGHVSLFWYQQALGQGPEFLTYFQNEAQLDKSGLPSDRFFAERPEGSVSTLKIQRTQQEDSAVYLCASSLSIAGDTGELFFGEGSRLTVL.

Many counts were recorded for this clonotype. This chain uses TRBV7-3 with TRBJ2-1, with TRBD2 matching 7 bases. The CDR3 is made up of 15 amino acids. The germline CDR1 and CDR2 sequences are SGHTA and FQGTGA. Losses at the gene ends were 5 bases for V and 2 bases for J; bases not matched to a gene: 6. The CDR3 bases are TGTGCCAGCAGCCAAAGCGGGGCGACCTACAATGAGCAGTTCTTC. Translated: CASSQSGATYNEQFF.

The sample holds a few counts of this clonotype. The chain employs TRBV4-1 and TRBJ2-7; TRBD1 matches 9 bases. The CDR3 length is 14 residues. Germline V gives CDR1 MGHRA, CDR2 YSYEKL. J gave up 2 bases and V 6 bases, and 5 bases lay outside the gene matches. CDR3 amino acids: CASRPGQGTYEQYF. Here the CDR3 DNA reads TGCGCCAGCAGACCTGGACAGGGGACCTACGAGCAGTACTTC.

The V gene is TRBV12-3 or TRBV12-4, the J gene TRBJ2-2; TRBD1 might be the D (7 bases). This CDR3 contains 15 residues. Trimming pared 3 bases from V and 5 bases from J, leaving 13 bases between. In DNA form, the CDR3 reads TGTGCCAGCAGTTTGAGGTCAGGGGGGACCGGGGAGCTGTTTTTT. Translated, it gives CASSLRSGGTGELFF.

CDR3 protein: CASSQPLEDRKETQYF. CDR3 sequence (DNA): TGTGCCAGCAGCCAACCCCTAGAAGACAGAAAAGAGACCCAGTACTTC. This chain links TRBV12-3 or TRBV12-4 with TRBJ2-5; tentatively, D is TRBD1 (5 bases). The CDR3 has 16 residues. V lost 6 bases to trimming and J lost 3 bases, with 20 bases between them.

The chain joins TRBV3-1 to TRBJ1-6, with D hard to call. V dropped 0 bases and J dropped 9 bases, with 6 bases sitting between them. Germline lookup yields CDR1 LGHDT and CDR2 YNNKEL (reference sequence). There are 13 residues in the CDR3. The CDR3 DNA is TGTGCCAGCAGCCAAGATTGGGGTTCACCCCTCCACTTT. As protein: CASSQDWGSPLHF.

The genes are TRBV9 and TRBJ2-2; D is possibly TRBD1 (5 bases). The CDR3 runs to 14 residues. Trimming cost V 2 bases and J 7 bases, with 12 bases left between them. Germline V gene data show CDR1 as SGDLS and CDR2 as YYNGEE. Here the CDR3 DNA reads TGTGCCAGCAGCGTTCGGCAGGGCAGCGGGGAGCTGTTTTTT. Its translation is CASSVRQGSGELFF.

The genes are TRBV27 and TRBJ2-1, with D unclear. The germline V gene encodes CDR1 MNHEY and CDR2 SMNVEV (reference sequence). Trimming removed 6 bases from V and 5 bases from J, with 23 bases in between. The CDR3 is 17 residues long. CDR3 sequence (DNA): TGTGCCAGCAGGCCTTGGATTCCTCCCACGTCCGACAATGAGCAGTTCTTC. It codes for CASRPWIPPTSDNEQFF.

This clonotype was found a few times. CDR3 nucleotide sequence: TGCAGTGCCACGAGACCGGGACAGGGGTCCTACGAGCAGTACTTC. Translated: CSATRPGQGSYEQYF. The genes are TRBV20-1 and TRBJ2-7; TRBD1 agrees at 10 bases. The germline gives CDR1 DFQATT, CDR2 SNEGSKA (reference sequence). The trim removed 6 bases at V and 1 base at J, leaving 9 bases unmatched. The CDR3 length is 15 residues.

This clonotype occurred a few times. The CDR3 protein is CASSFYAGTEAFF. CDR3 coding DNA: TGTGCCAGCAGCTTTTACGCTGGCACTGAAGCTTTCTTT. The rearrangement links TRBV5-5 to TRBJ1-1; D is uncertain. Germline CDR1 SGHKS, CDR2 YYEKEE (reference sequence). Trimming cost V 2 bases and J 4 bases, with 9 bases left between them. The CDR3 consists of 13 residues.

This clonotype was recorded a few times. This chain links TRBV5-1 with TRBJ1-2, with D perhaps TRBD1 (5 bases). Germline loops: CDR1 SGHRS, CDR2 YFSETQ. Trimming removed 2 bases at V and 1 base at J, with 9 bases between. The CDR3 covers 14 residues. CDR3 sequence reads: CASSFGTVNYGYTF. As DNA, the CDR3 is TGCGCCAGCAGCTTTGGGACGGTTAACTATGGCTACACCTTC.

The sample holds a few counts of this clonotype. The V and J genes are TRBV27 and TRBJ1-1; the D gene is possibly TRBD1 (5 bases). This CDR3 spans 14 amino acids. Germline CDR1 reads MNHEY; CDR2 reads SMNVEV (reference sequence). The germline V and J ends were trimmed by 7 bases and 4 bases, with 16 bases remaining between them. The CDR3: CASNSGLGGTEAFF. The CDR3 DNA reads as TGTGCCAGCAATAGCGGTTTGGGGGGCACTGAAGCTTTCTTT.

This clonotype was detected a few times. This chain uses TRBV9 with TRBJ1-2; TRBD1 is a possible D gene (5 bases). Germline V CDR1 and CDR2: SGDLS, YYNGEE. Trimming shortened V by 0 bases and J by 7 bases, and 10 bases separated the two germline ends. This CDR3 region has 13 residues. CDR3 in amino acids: CASSVALRGGYTF. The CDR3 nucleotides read TGTGCCAGCAGCGTAGCCCTAAGGGGTGGCTACACCTTC.

CDR3 in amino acids: CASRSTTLPYNEQFF. The DNA of the CDR3 is TGTGCCAGCAGATCGACTACCCTTCCCTACAATGAGCAGTTCTTC. The chain recombines TRBV3-1 with TRBJ2-1, with a possible D match to TRBD2 (5 bases). This CDR3 has 15 amino acids. Trimming cost V 6 bases and J 2 bases, with 14 bases left between them. CDR1 LGHDT and CDR2 YNNKEL come from the germline V gene (reference sequence).

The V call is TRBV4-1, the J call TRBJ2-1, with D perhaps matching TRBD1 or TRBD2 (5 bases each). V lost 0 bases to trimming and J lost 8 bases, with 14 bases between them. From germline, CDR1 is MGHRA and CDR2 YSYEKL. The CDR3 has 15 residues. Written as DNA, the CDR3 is TGCGCCAGCAGCCAAGAACTAGGGCTGGGGGATGAGCAGTTCTTC. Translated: CASSQELGLGDEQFF.

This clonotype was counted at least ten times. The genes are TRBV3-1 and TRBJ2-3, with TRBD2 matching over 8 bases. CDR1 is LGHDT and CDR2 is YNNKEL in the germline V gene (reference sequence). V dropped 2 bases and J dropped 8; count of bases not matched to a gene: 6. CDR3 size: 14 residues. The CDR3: CASSQQRGTATQYF. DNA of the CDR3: TGTGCCAGCAGCCAACAGCGGGGGACGGCTACGCAGTATTTT.

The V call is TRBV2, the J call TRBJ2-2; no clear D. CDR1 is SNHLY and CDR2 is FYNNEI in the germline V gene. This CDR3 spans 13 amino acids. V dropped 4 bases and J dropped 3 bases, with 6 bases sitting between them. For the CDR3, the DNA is TGTGCCAGCAGTGCCCGATACACCGGGGAGCTGTTTTTT. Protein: CASSARYTGELFF.

The CDR3 loop reads CASSLYSSYEQYF. In nucleotides, the CDR3 is TGTGCCAGCAGCTTATACAGCTCCTACGAGCAGTACTTC. The chain carries TRBV7-9 and TRBJ2-7; D is uncertain. Germline V gene lookup returns CDR1 SEHNR and CDR2 FQNEAQ (reference sequence). Trimming took 2 bases from V and 0 from J, leaving 5 bases between them. This CDR3 region has 13 residues.